The source of this TCR beta chain is a study of naive and memory T cell subsets. After the first PCR, alpha and beta chain libraries were processed separately. The germline V gene encodes CDR1 LGHNA and CDR2 YNFKEQ. The CDR3 is made up of 13 amino acids. V was pared by 4 bases and J by 1 base, with 7 bases between. By share of the sample, this clonotype is medium-sized. Two oligonucleotides, mixed equimolar, formed the beta constant-region primer covering TRBC1 and TRBC2. TCRdb re-called the UMI-ligation and nested PCR reads through MiXCR, storing one row per CDR3 protein. The repertoire has almost 5,500 distinct CDR3 sequences, more than 6.5% of them found once; the top ten carry roughly 43%.

The sample was effector memory CD8+ T cells from blood. The subset is: effector memory, CD45RA- CD27-. This sequence originates from a human donor in good health. The chain combines TRBV4-2 with TRBJ1-1; D unresolved. The CDR3 region is CASSRTENTEAFF. The CDR3 DNA sequence: TGTGCCAGCAGCCGGACGGAGAACACTGAAGCTTTCTTT.